The sequence of this TCR beta chain was determined in a study of blood T cell repertoires in COVID-19. Only in-frame clones appear in the TCRdb table, and some are missing; sequencing was by immunoSEQ multiplex PCR. The table lists about 150,000 clones, around 83% of them singletons. Germline assignment: CDR1 GTSNPN and CDR2 SVGIG (reference sequence). Trimming removed 5 bases from V and 11 bases from J; junction bases left unmatched: 21. CDR3 length equals 16 residues. This chain links TRBV30 with TRBJ1-1; 9 bases fit TRBD1. This clonotype was obtained from a woman aged 55 to 70 with COVID-19, enrolled during active disease. The sample consisted of peripheral blood. This chain's CDR3 is CAWSRTGGTGILEAFF. The CDR3 coding sequence is TGTGCCTGGTCCCGAACGGGCGGGACAGGGATATTAGAGGCTTTCTTT.